The present T cell receptor (beta chain) was sequenced within a study of CD8 T cells in Susac syndrome. Sequencing of TCR beta was carried out in blood CD8+ and CD4+ T cells. Healthy donors formed controls matched for age and sex. Reverse transcription of about 0.5 to 1 ug RNA used random hexamers. TCRdb independently ran MiXCR on the immunoSEQ multiplex PCR reads; one entry per CDR3 protein. The top ten clones hold roughly 0.098% of a sample with 90,000 to 150,000 distinct CDR3 sequences, 85% to 95% of them seen once. V gave up 7 bases and J gave up 7 bases, with 23 bases separating them. This CDR3 is built from 16 residues.

The chain carries TRBV12-3 or TRBV12-4 and TRBJ2-1; D might be TRBD2 (6 bases). Sequencing was carried out using CD4+ T cells from PBMCs. The source is a human donor in good health. The CDR3 protein is CASNIVGSISGNEQFF. The CDR3 DNA reads TGTGCCAGCAATATTGTAGGGTCAATCAGCGGGAATGAGCAGTTCTTC.